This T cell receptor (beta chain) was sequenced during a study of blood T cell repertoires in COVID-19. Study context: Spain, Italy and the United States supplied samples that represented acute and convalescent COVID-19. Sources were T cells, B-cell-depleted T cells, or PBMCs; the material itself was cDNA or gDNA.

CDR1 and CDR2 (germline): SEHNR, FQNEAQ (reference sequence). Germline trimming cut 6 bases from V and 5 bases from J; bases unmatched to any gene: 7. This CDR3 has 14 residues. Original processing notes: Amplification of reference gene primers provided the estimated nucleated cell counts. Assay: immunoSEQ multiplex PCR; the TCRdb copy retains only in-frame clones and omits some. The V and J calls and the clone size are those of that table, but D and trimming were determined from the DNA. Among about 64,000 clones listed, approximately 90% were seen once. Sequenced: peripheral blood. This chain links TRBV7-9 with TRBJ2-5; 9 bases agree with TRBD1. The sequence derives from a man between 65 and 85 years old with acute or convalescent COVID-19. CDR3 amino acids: CASRGWDRDETQYF. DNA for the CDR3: TGTGCCAGCAGGGGGTGGGACAGGGATGAGACCCAGTACTTC. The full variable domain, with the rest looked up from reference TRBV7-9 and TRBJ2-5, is DTGVSQNPRHKITKRGQNVTFRCDPISEHNRLYWYRQTLGQGPEFLTYFQNEAQLEKSRLLSDRFSAERPKGSFSTLEIQRTEQGDSAMYLCASRGWDRDETQYFGPGTRLLVL.